What follows is one T cell receptor (beta chain) and its context. Its cognate antigen is unknown. The data were obtained in a study of CD8 T cells in ankylosing spondylitis. MiXCR, run by TCRdb on the 5' RACE reads, gives a single entry per CDR3 protein. The table shows 180,000 or so distinct CDR3 sequences, with approximately 10% occurring only once. General study points: According to the report, clones linked to the disease were significantly enriched in matched synovial fluid samples taken from ankylosing spondylitis patients.

J lost 5 bases, V lost 7 bases, and 9 bases had no gene match. The germline V gene has CDR1 SGHVS and CDR2 FQNEAQ. The CDR3 is 15 amino acids. This sequence was found in a male donor with ankylosing spondylitis or in good health (not recorded which). Sequenced: blood, either unsorted or a sorted T cell fraction (not recorded which). The V call is TRBV7-8, the J call TRBJ2-1; 9 positions agree with TRBD2. CDR3 residues: CASKKTSGGNNEQFF. The CDR3 nucleotides are TGTGCCAGCAAAAAGACTAGCGGTGGGAACAATGAGCAGTTCTTC.